A single sample gave rise to the 22 T cell receptor beta chains below, sequenced in a study of graft-versus-host responses after intestinal transplantation. Here immunoSEQ multiplex PCR was the method, and the copy in TCRdb shows in-frame clones only, minus some. The table has more than 25,000 clones, over 85% seen once. This specimen was PBMCs, taken 30 days after intestinal transplant. The receptors derive from a human patient who received an intestinal transplant, so some T cells may come from the graft donor.

This clone was counted a single time. This chain connects TRBV30 to TRBJ1-2; 10 bases agree with TRBD1. With V trimmed by 5 bases and J by 8 bases, 8 bases remained unmatched. CDR3 length: 13 residues. In germline, CDR1 is GTSNPN, CDR2 SVGIG (reference sequence). As DNA, the CDR3 is TGTGCCTGGGCCTCCGGGACAGGGGACGGCTACACCTTC. It is translated as CAWASGTGDGYTF.

J is TRBJ2-2 and V is TRBV5-6; no clear D. V lost 3 bases and J 8 bases, leaving 23 bases between the germline ends. In germline, CDR1 is SGHDT, CDR2 YYEEEE. CDR3 length: 17 amino acids. CDR3 region: CASSSTPSRASGGELFF. The CDR3 region has the DNA TGTGCCAGCAGCTCCACACCGAGCCGGGCCTCCGGAGGGGAGCTGTTTTTT.

V and J are TRBV5-1 and TRBJ2-1; 12 bases align to TRBD2. Losses at the gene ends were 1 base for V and 7 bases for J; bases not matched to a gene: 6. Germline lookup yields CDR1 SGHRS and CDR2 YFSETQ. This CDR3 spans 16 amino acids. The CDR3 loop reads CASSLLAGGLANEQFF. The DNA for the CDR3 is TGCGCCAGCAGCTTGCTAGCGGGGGGGCTGGCGAATGAGCAGTTCTTC. The full variable domain, completed using reference TRBV5-1 and TRBJ2-1, is KAGVTQTPRYLIKTRGQQVTLSCSPISGHRSVSWYQQTPGQGLQFLFEYFSETQRNKGNFPGRFSGRQFSNSRSEMNVSTLELGDSALYLCASSLLAGGLANEQFFGPGTRLTVL.

V usage is TRBV5-4 and J usage is TRBJ2-5, with 11 bases fitting TRBD2. CDR1 and CDR2 (germline): SGHNT, YYREEE (reference sequence). Unmatched junction bases numbered 8, after V lost 6 bases and J lost 4 bases. The CDR3 has 15 amino acids. The CDR3 bases are TGTGCCAGCAAGATTAGCGGGGGGGCAGGAGAGACCCAGTACTTC. This gives the protein CASKISGGAGETQYF.

This clone has just one count. The gene calls are TRBV7-9 and TRBJ2-6; D is unclear. Germline V CDR1 and CDR2: SEHNR, FQNEAQ (reference sequence). This CDR3 spans 19 amino acids. V lost 5 bases and J 0 bases, leaving 20 bases between the germline ends. CDR3 sequence: CASSPPLHVTRSGANVLTF. In nucleotides, the CDR3 is TGTGCCAGCAGCCCACCGCTACATGTTACACGCTCTGGGGCCAACGTCCTGACTTTC.

This chain links TRBV6-1 with TRBJ2-7; 7 bases are a match to TRBD1. Per the germline V gene, CDR1 is MNHNS and CDR2 is SASEGT. The CDR3 is made up of 15 amino acids. Trimming removed 1 base from V and 5 bases from J; junction bases left unmatched: 8. The CDR3 protein is CASSEVPGQTDEQYF. The CDR3 nucleotides read TGTGCCAGCAGTGAAGTACCGGGACAGACGGACGAGCAGTACTTC.

About this clone: Within the sample, other DNA sequences also encode this same CDR3. The genes are TRBV5-4 and TRBJ2-7; 8 bases map to TRBD2. CDR1 and CDR2 (germline): SGHNT, YYREEE (reference sequence). This CDR3 has 15 residues. The ends lost 8 bases at V and 3 bases at J; junction bases unmatched: 13. CDR3 protein: CASSLELAADYEQYF. The CDR3 DNA follows: TGTGCCAGTAGTTTGGAACTAGCGGCGGACTACGAGCAGTACTTC.

The V call is TRBV15, the J call TRBJ2-7; tentatively, D is TRBD2 (5 bases). From germline, CDR1 is LNHNV and CDR2 YYDKDF (reference sequence). With 0 bases removed from V and 1 base from J, the gap between germline ends came to 13 bases. This CDR3 is built from 16 residues. The CDR3 bases are TGTGCCACCAGCAGAGATGAGACTATAAATTCCTACGAGCAGTACTTC. The encoded protein is CATSRDETINSYEQYF.

This clone was recorded only once. The V gene is TRBV13, the J gene TRBJ1-1, with D hard to call. CDR3 length equals 15 residues. Trimming removed 5 bases from V and 0 bases from J, with 13 bases in between. In germline, CDR1 is PRHDT, CDR2 FYEKMQ (reference sequence). The CDR3, as DNA: TGTGCCAGCAGCCCCGGACGGATCGTGAACACTGAAGCTTTCTTT. Amino acid sequence: CASSPGRIVNTEAFF.

This rearrangement joins TRBV7-9 to TRBJ2-5; unclear D gene. The germline V gene has CDR1 SEHNR and CDR2 FQNEAQ (reference sequence). This CDR3 contains 14 residues. V dropped 5 bases and J dropped 4 bases, with 14 bases sitting between them. The CDR3 region is CASSPDTARETQYF. Written as DNA, the CDR3 is TGTGCCAGCAGCCCAGACACTGCACGAGAGACCCAGTACTTC.

V usage is TRBV5-4 and J usage is TRBJ2-7; 8 bases are shared with TRBD1. In germline, CDR1 is SGHNT, CDR2 YYREEE (reference sequence). The CDR3 totals 13 residues. V lost 4 bases, J lost 3 bases, and 3 bases stayed unmatched. The CDR3 DNA reads TGTGCCAGCAGCCTGGGGACAGGCTACGAGCAGTACTTC. Translating it yields CASSLGTGYEQYF.

The chain is built from TRBV7-6 and TRBJ2-1; D is tentatively TRBD1 or TRBD2 (5 bases each). Germline V gives CDR1 SGHVS, CDR2 FNYEAQ. CDR3 length: 13 amino acids. Deletions cut 3 bases from V and 7 bases from J, with 10 bases between. The CDR3 coding sequence is TGTGCCAGCAGCTTGGGACCAGGGAATGAGCAGTTCTTC. Residues: CASSLGPGNEQFF.

The chain has TRBV1 and TRBJ2-3; the table calls TRBD2, which could not be checked here. TRBV1 is a pseudogene locus. The CDR3 covers 15 residues. The CDR3 loop reads CTSSHGLADPDTQYF. The DNA of the CDR3 is TGCACCAGCAGCCACGGCCTAGCGGACCCAGATACGCAGTATTTT.

The V and J genes are TRBV4-1 and TRBJ2-3; 7 bases agree with TRBD2. CDR3 length: 17 residues. Germline-derived CDR1 and CDR2 are MGHRA and YSYEKL. The junction had 13 bases not matched to a gene; V was cut back by 3 bases and J by 4 bases. CDR3 coding DNA: TGCGCCAGCAGCCACGCTGGCGGGAGAGTCGGGGCAGATACGCAGTATTTT. It yields the protein CASSHAGGRVGADTQYF.

The chain recombines TRBV5-1 with TRBJ1-5; D unclear. Per germline, CDR1 SGHRS and CDR2 YFSETQ. CDR3 length: 13 amino acids. Trimming shortened V by 2 bases and J by 6 bases, and 9 bases separated the two germline ends. CDR3 region: CASSLNPGQPQHF. DNA for the CDR3: TGCGCCAGCAGCTTAAATCCGGGTCAGCCCCAGCATTTT.

V is TRBV11-2 and J is TRBJ2-7; D is undetermined. Germline assignment: CDR1 SGHAT and CDR2 FQNNGV. The ends were cut back, 8 bases at V and 0 bases at J, with 5 bases in the middle. CDR3 length equals 11 residues. Here the CDR3 reads CASGGSYEQYF. The CDR3 DNA reads TGTGCCAGCGGCGGCTCCTACGAGCAGTACTTC.

This sequence joins TRBV4-1 and TRBJ2-1, with TRBD2 identical over 9 bases. Losses at the gene ends were 3 bases for V and 6 bases for J; bases not matched to a gene: 3. The CDR3 length is 14 residues. Germline V CDR1 and CDR2: MGHRA, YSYEKL. CDR3 in amino acids: CASSQGLARNEQFF. Here the CDR3 DNA reads TGCGCCAGCAGCCAGGGACTAGCCCGCAATGAGCAGTTCTTC.

The V and J genes are TRBV13 and TRBJ2-3, with 12 bases that match TRBD2. The CDR3 loop spans 16 amino acids. Unmatched junction bases numbered 8, after V lost 5 bases and J lost 5 bases. Germline CDR1 reads PRHDT; CDR2 reads FYEKMQ (reference sequence). The CDR3 protein is CASSLTSGRRVDTQYF. The CDR3 DNA sequence: TGTGCCAGCAGCCTGACTAGCGGGAGAAGGGTAGATACGCAGTATTTT.

The chain couples TRBV6-5 to TRBJ2-7; weak D call: TRBD1 (6 bases). The V end lost 5 bases, the J end lost 1 base, and 15 bases lay between the germline ends. The CDR3 sequence is 15 residues long. CDR1 and CDR2 (germline): MNHEY, SVGAGI. The CDR3 region is CASSPPDRPSYEQYF. In DNA, the CDR3 is TGTGCCAGCAGTCCTCCCGACAGGCCTTCCTACGAGCAGTACTTC.

The rearrangement links TRBV7-9 to TRBJ2-1; D gene uncertain. With 1 base removed from V and 8 bases from J, the gap between germline ends came to 6 bases. CDR3 length: 12 residues. Germline CDR1 SEHNR, CDR2 FQNEAQ (reference sequence). CDR3 DNA: TGTGCCAGCAGCTTAGTTCTCTATGAGCAGTTCTTC. Translated, it gives CASSLVLYEQFF.

The table lists this clone with a few counts. The chain links TRBV6-6 to TRBJ2-7, with D perhaps given as TRBD1 or TRBD2 (6 bases each). V gave up 8 bases and J gave up 5 bases, with 19 bases separating them. Germline CDR1 reads MNHNY; CDR2 reads SVGAGI (reference sequence). The CDR3 totals 14 residues. The CDR3 region is CASAPQGTLDEQYF. The CDR3 nucleotides read TGTGCCAGCGCCCCGCAGGGGACTCTGGACGAGCAGTACTTC.

The chain joins TRBV7-6 to TRBJ2-7; 12 nucleotides agree with TRBD1. V was clipped by 5 bases and J by 2 bases; unmatched bases: 4. Germline loops: CDR1 SGHVS, CDR2 FNYEAQ. CDR3 size: 15 residues. The CDR3, as DNA: TGTGCCAGCAGCCGGGGACAGGGGGCCCCCTACGAGCAGTACTTC. Translated, it gives CASSRGQGAPYEQYF.